This is a list of T cell receptor beta chains from one sample in a study of STAT3 mutations in large granular lymphocyte leukemia. Profiling relied on immunoSEQ multiplex PCR, and the TCRdb table lists in-frame clones only, not all of them. This sample has about 12,000 clones, with about 84% found just once. Sequenced: peripheral blood mononuclear cells. These receptors were collected from a man between 60 and 75 years old with T-cell large granular lymphocyte leukemia. Some clones in this sample may be carry-over from other donors' samples. Each CDR3 is given without its conserved first and last residue.

length	V	J	CDR3
13	TRBV7-6	TRBJ2-5	ASSLGLAHRETQY
15	TRBV30	TRBJ1-6	AWLAEGEGSYNSPLH
11	TRBV30	TRBJ1-1	AWSVPGTVAAF
15	TRBV28	TRBJ1-2	ASWSGGQGGGVTGYT
14	TRBV28	TRBJ1-5	ASSYGARGSNQPQH
12	TRBV29-1	TRBJ2-7	SVADRAGPYEQY
11	TRBV29-1	TRBJ1-4	SAVMGFGEKLF
11	TRBV7-2	TRBJ1-3	ASSLIQGNTIY
12	TRBV18	TRBJ2-7	ASSPGTIDYEQY
15	TRBV14	TRBJ2-7	ASSQVWDRVVSYEQY
13	TRBV5-1	TRBJ2-7	ASSLYPGSDGEQY
12	TRBV18	TRBJ2-5	ASSQIGGQETQY
10	TRBV30	TRBJ2-2	AVKTVGGELF
12	TRBV5-4	TRBJ2-3	ASSPDPAADTQY
13	TRBV9	TRBJ1-1	ASSPRGRGKTEAF
13	TRBV5-1	TRBJ2-7	ASSYTTSGRYEQY
12	TRBV30	TRBJ2-7	AWSVQSGSYEQY
11	TRBV9	TRBJ1-4	ASSYSGSEKLF
12	TRBV7-9	TRBJ1-1	ASSLQVPNTEAF
9	TRBV20-1	TRBJ2-7	SAPFGDEQY
17	TRBV7-9	TRBJ2-5	ASTSGVLAGGRRQETQY
12	TRBV18	TRBJ2-2	ASSPAGSTGELF
12	TRBV5-1	TRBJ2-7	ASSATRGPYEQY
11	TRBV7-9	TRBJ1-4	ASSLASGEKLF
9	TRBV28	TRBJ2-7	ASSTLYEQY
12	TRBV5-1	TRBJ1-3	ASSSGTGGNTIY
11	TRBV7-9	TRBJ1-1	ASSNYRDTEAF
13	TRBV29-1	TRBJ2-3	SVGTSGVRQDTQY
11	TRBV15	TRBJ2-7	ATSRVLAYEQY
13	TRBV6-5	TRBJ2-7	ASSSRDRRPYEQY
13	TRBV10-3	TRBJ2-5	AIRTSGRLGETQY
9	TRBV19	TRBJ2-7	ASSMGDEQY
11	TRBV28	TRBJ1-4	ASSSEANEKLF
13	TRBV5-1	TRBJ2-5	ASYIGGAEQETQY
13	TRBV5-1	TRBJ2-5	ASSLEGVRRETQY
13	TRBV11-2	TRBJ1-2	ASSLRDRGIYGYT
13	TRBV6-5	TRBJ2-1	ASSLIPGVDNEQF
12	TRBV7-9	TRBJ2-4	ASSLGVGFNIQY
12	TRBV5-1	TRBJ1-1	ASRVEVQGTEAF
12	TRBV7-8	TRBJ2-7	ASSLIAGAFEQY
12	TRBV5-4	TRBJ2-7	ASSSPAYSYEQY
13	TRBV10-3	TRBJ2-7	AISESRLAVDEQY
12	TRBV18	TRBJ1-1	ASSQAGVGAEAF
11	TRBV19	TRBJ2-7	ASSPRASGEQY
12	TRBV10-3	TRBJ1-3	AIRPSGGLNTIY
12	TRBV30	TRBJ2-7	AWSVKGAPYEQY
13	TRBV7-8	TRBJ1-3	ASSLHDDSGNTIY
15	TRBV10-2	TRBJ1-2	ASSESFFWGDNYGYT
12	TRBV5-1	TRBJ1-1	ASSLTGGDTEAF
13	TRBV7-2	TRBJ2-7	ASSLAEISSYEQY
11	TRBV19	TRBJ1-5	ASSSWGGKPQH
10	TRBV7-9	TRBJ2-1	ASSWTGNEQF
11	TRBV6-5	TRBJ1-5	ASSPGSWQPQH
14	TRBV10-3	TRBJ1-5	AIQTDVGGSNQPQH
11	TRBV6-5	TRBJ2-5	ASSFDGIQTQY
12	TRBV5-6	TRBJ2-7	ASSLGQGANEQY
12	TRBV6-6	TRBJ2-5	ASRGGAGGETQY
13	TRBV5-4	TRBJ2-1	ASRSGTSGNNEQF
13	TRBV2	TRBJ1-1	ASRDPKTGNTEAF
15	TRBV7-9	TRBJ2-7	ASSLGRGQAFRWKQY